Listed here are 21 T cell receptor beta chains from one sample, sequenced in a study of CD8 T cells in Susac syndrome. Random hexamers served to reverse transcribe roughly 0.45 to 1 ug RNA. TCRdb redid the calling of the immunoSEQ multiplex PCR reads with MiXCR, one entry per CDR3 protein. This table holds approximately 220,000 distinct CDR3 sequences, 95% found once. Sequences were obtained from CD4+ T cells from PBMCs. Source of these receptors: a human donor with multiple sclerosis.

The gene calls are TRBV4-1 and TRBJ1-5, with D perhaps TRBD1 (6 bases). Looked up from germline, CDR1 is MGHRA and CDR2 is YSYEKL. V was clipped by 0 bases and J by 2 bases, with 20 bases between them. This CDR3 is 19 amino acids long. In DNA, the CDR3 is TGCGCCAGCAGCCAAGAAGTGCAACAGGGTAAACGGGGCAATCAGCCCCAGCATTTT. Residues: CASSQEVQQGKRGNQPQHF.

The chain couples TRBV29-1 to TRBJ1-2; D call uncertain. The CDR3 covers 14 residues. Per the germline V gene, CDR1 is SQVTM and CDR2 is ANQGSEA. V was pared by 6 bases and J by 3 bases, with 17 bases between. The CDR3 region is CSVEPSWTDYGYTF. In nucleotides, the CDR3 is TGCAGCGTAGAGCCCTCTTGGACGGACTATGGCTACACCTTC.

The chain has TRBV19 and TRBJ2-3; D might be TRBD1 (5 bases). The CDR3 covers 17 residues. Germline-derived CDR1 and CDR2 are LNHDA and SQIVND (reference sequence). The V end lost 1 base, the J end lost 6 bases, and 20 bases lay between the germline ends. The CDR3 loop reads CASSIGQGRVVLDTQYF. CDR3 DNA sequence: TGTGCCAGTAGTATAGGGCAGGGTCGGGTCGTACTCGATACGCAGTATTTT.

V gene TRBV11-2 combines with J gene TRBJ1-1; a possible D gene is TRBD1 (5 bases). From germline, CDR1 is SGHAT and CDR2 FQNNGV. The CDR3 contains 14 residues. V was pared by 4 bases and J by 2 bases, with 11 bases between. The DNA for the CDR3 is TGTGCCAGCAGCTCCGGGACCCTAAACACTGAAGCTTTCTTT. It encodes CASSSGTLNTEAFF.

V usage is TRBV29-1 and J usage is TRBJ1-1; 9 positions agree with TRBD1. Per the germline V gene, CDR1 is SQVTM and CDR2 is ANQGSEA. The trim removed 3 bases at V and 1 base at J, leaving 6 bases unmatched. The CDR3 runs to 15 residues. The CDR3 loop is CSVDVSGQGNTEAFF. The DNA of the CDR3 is TGCAGCGTTGATGTGTCGGGACAGGGGAACACTGAAGCTTTCTTT.

The V gene is TRBV30, the J gene TRBJ1-2; D may be TRBD1 (6 bases). V shed 8 bases and J shed 2 bases, with 18 bases lying between them. This CDR3 spans 14 amino acids. CDR1 GTSNPN and CDR2 SVGIG come from the germline V gene (reference sequence). CDR3 sequence: CARTVGQGNYGYTF. The CDR3 bases are TGTGCCCGGACAGTGGGGCAGGGCAACTATGGCTACACCTTC.

The chain uses TRBV7-8 and TRBJ2-6; no clear D. Germline V CDR1 and CDR2: SGHVS, FQNEAQ. This CDR3 is built from 13 residues. Trimming took off 4 bases at V and 4 bases at J, with 5 bases between the two ends. In nucleotides, the CDR3 is TGTGCCAGCAGCTCACAGGGGGCCAACGTCCTGACTTTC. This sequence encodes CASSSQGANVLTF.

The chain carries TRBV6-2 or TRBV6-3 and TRBJ1-2; tentatively, D is TRBD1 (5 bases). The germline V gene encodes CDR1 MNHEY and CDR2 SVGEGT. The CDR3 extends over 12 amino acids. Trimming cost V 0 bases and J 8 bases, with 7 bases left between them. CDR3 sequence: CASSYSWGGYTF. The CDR3 DNA follows: TGTGCCAGCAGTTACTCGTGGGGCGGCTACACCTTC.

The rearrangement uses TRBV2 and TRBJ2-2; no definite D call. The CDR3 spans 13 residues. V gave up 1 base and J gave up 6 bases, with 6 bases separating them. The germline CDR1 and CDR2 sequences are SNHLY and FYNNEI. The CDR3 loop reads CASSEGAAGELFF. In nucleotides, the CDR3 is TGTGCCAGCAGTGAAGGGGCGGCCGGGGAGCTGTTTTTT.

This chain uses TRBV4-1 with TRBJ1-2; D is perhaps TRBD1 (5 bases). The germline CDR1 and CDR2 sequences are MGHRA and YSYEKL. Trimming pared 4 bases from V and 5 bases from J, leaving 14 bases between. The CDR3 contains 14 residues. The CDR3 DNA reads as TGCGCCAGCAGCCCCCGGGACCAAGTTTATGGCTACACCTTC. It yields the protein CASSPRDQVYGYTF.

This clonotype appeared a single time. The gene calls are TRBV5-4 and TRBJ2-1, with 9 bases lining up with TRBD2. Unmatched junction bases numbered 6, after V lost 2 bases and J lost 6 bases. The CDR3 spans 15 residues. Germline CDR1 reads SGHNT; CDR2 reads YYREEE (reference sequence). This CDR3 reads CASSLETSGINEQFF. CDR3 coding DNA: TGTGCCAGCAGCTTAGAGACTAGCGGAATCAATGAGCAGTTCTTC.

The chain links TRBV29-1 to TRBJ1-2, with TRBD1 as a possible D gene (5 bases). CDR3 length equals 11 residues. Trimming took 7 bases from V and 5 from J, leaving 11 bases between them. The V gene's germline CDR1 is SQVTM and CDR2 ANQGSEA. The DNA of the CDR3 is TGCAGCGCCGCCGGGGGTTATGGCTACACCTTC. The encoded protein is CSAAGGYGYTF.

The rearrangement joins TRBV30 to TRBJ1-1; a weak D match, TRBD1 (5 bases). With 4 bases removed from V and 1 base from J, the gap between germline ends came to 10 bases. There are 13 residues in the CDR3. CDR1 is GTSNPN and CDR2 is SVGIG in the germline V gene (reference sequence). The CDR3 here is CAWKGPSNTEAFF. The CDR3 nucleotides read TGTGCCTGGAAGGGACCGTCGAACACTGAAGCTTTCTTT.

The chain links TRBV29-1 to TRBJ2-7, with D tentatively TRBD1 (5 bases). Germline loops: CDR1 SQVTM, CDR2 ANQGSEA. The CDR3 has 13 amino acids. Here the CDR3 DNA reads TGCAGAAATCCGGAAACAGGCACCTACGAGCAGTACGTC. The encoded protein is CRNPETGTYEQYV.

The rearrangement joins TRBV20-1 to TRBJ2-3; D not resolved. CDR3 length: 14 residues. V was cut by 0 bases and J by 6 bases, with 13 bases left in between. CDR1 DFQATT and CDR2 SNEGSKA come from the germline V gene (reference sequence). Here the CDR3 reads CSARDAPSADTQYF. CDR3 in DNA: TGCAGTGCTAGAGATGCCCCGTCAGCGGATACGCAGTATTTT.

Comment on this clonotype: The conserved closing phenylalanine or tryptophan is absent in this CDR3, likely reflecting a read error. The V gene is TRBV29-1, the J gene TRBJ2-7, with 10 bases that match TRBD1. The V segment lost 7 bases and the J segment 5 bases; nucleotides outside the gene matches: 5. This CDR3 is 12 amino acids long. Germline loops: CDR1 SQVTM, CDR2 ANQGSEA. The CDR3 is CSAVGQGDEQYG. The CDR3 bases are TGCAGCGCCGTAGGACAGGGGGACGAGCAGTACGGC.

The chain has TRBV3-1 and TRBJ1-6, with 8 bases matching TRBD1. The CDR3 runs 16 residues. Trimming cost V 0 bases and J 8 bases; bases outside gene matches: 6. In germline, CDR1 is LGHDT, CDR2 YNNKEL (reference sequence). The CDR3 sequence is CASSQDHRGFDSPLHF. The CDR3, as DNA: TGTGCCAGCAGCCAAGACCACAGGGGGTTCGATTCACCCCTCCACTTT.

The rearrangement joins TRBV10-3 to TRBJ2-2, with TRBD1 matching 11 bases. Trimming removed 7 bases from V and 4 bases from J; junction bases left unmatched: 2. The CDR3 is made up of 14 amino acids. CDR1 ENHRY and CDR2 SYGVKD come from the germline V gene. The CDR3 is CAITGTGGTGELFF. The CDR3 bases are TGTGCCATCACTGGGACAGGGGGCACCGGGGAGCTGTTTTTT.

The rearrangement links TRBV29-1 to TRBJ1-3; TRBD1 aligns across 8 bases. Germline lookup yields CDR1 SQVTM and CDR2 ANQGSEA. The trim removed 7 bases at V and 2 bases at J, leaving 7 bases unmatched. The CDR3 extends over 14 amino acids. Written as DNA, the CDR3 is TGCAGCGCCGAATTCAGGGGGCCTGGAAACACCATATATTTT. This sequence encodes CSAEFRGPGNTIYF.

V gene TRBV7-2 combines with J gene TRBJ2-6; tentative D call: TRBD1 (5 bases). The CDR3 contains 14 residues. The germline gives CDR1 SGHTA, CDR2 FQGNSA. The V end lost 7 bases, the J end lost 4 bases, and 11 bases lay between the germline ends. The CDR3 bases are TGTGCCAGCAACCCTGGGGCGGGGGCCAACGTCCTGACTTTC. Protein: CASNPGAGANVLTF.

This clonotype came up once. This chain links TRBV7-9 with TRBJ2-5; tentatively, D is TRBD2 (5 bases). Germline values: CDR1 SEHNR, CDR2 FQNEAQ (reference sequence). The CDR3 is made up of 14 amino acids. V shed 4 bases and J shed 2 bases, with 11 bases lying between them. CDR3 sequence reads: CASSSAGEQETQYF. CDR3 nucleotides: TGTGCCAGCAGCTCTGCGGGTGAACAAGAGACCCAGTACTTC.